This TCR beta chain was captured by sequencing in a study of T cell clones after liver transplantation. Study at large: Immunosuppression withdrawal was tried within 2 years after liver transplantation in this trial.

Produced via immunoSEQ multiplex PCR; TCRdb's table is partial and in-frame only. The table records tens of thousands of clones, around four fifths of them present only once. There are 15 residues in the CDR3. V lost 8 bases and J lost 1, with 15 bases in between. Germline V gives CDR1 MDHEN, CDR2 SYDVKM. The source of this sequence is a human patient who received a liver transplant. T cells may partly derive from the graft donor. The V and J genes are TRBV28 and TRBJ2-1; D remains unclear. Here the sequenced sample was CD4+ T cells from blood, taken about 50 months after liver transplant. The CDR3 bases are TGTGCCAGCCGTAACACGGCGAGTTCCTACAATGAGCAGTTCTTC. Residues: CASRNTASSYNEQFF. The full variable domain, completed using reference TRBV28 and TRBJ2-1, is DVKVTQSSRYLVKRTGEKVFLECVQDMDHENMFWYRQDPGLGLRLIYFSYDVKMKEKGDIPEGYSVSREKKERFSLILESASTNQTSMYLCASRNTASSYNEQFFGPGTRLTVL.